These T cell receptor beta chains were read from a single sample in a study of T-cell memory formation after mild COVID-19. TCRdb itself ran the 5' RACE reads through MiXCR, one entry per CDR3 protein. The sample carries about 88,000 distinct CDR3 sequences, more than 20% recorded once. The specimen sequenced was PBMCs or a T cell subset sorted from them (not recorded which). These receptors originate from a man aged 18 to 29 who had mild COVID-19 (a few samples of this study predate the infection). Cell type and time point are not known. Each CDR3 is given without its conserved first and last residue. D genes are given only for firm matches. Expanded clones are given a class, and other clones once, few, many or no size at all.

>TRBV7-9|.|TRBJ2-3|few
ASSLGGGHTDTQY
>TRBV4-1|TRBD1|TRBJ2-3|.
ASSQETGGGTDTQY
>TRBV5-5|.|TRBJ2-7|.
ASSATGYEQY
>TRBV6-1|.|TRBJ2-3|.
ASSEGGGEADTQY
>TRBV15|TRBD2|TRBJ2-1|many
ATSTTSGNEQF
>TRBV24-1|.|TRBJ2-1|.
ATSDLPGDEQF
>TRBV5-1|.|TRBJ1-1|few
ASSFQEPTEAF
>TRBV4-3|.|TRBJ2-3|few
ASSQDERAGDTQY
>TRBV7-7|.|TRBJ2-2|few
ASSLASGNTGELF
>TRBV12-3/TRBV12-4|TRBD2|TRBJ2-1|few
ASSSGGSGNEQF
>TRBV6-1|.|TRBJ1-5|.
ASSYDDRPQH
>TRBV29-1|.|TRBJ2-7|.
SVEDRQGVEYEQY
>TRBV28|TRBD1|TRBJ1-1|.
ASRFLTGSGTEAF
>TRBV5-6|.|TRBJ1-5|.
ASTASNQPQH
>TRBV20-1|TRBD1|TRBJ1-2|.
SVGTGGLEGYT
>TRBV7-9|.|TRBJ2-5|.
ASSVHLTQY
>TRBV20-1|.|TRBJ2-5|many
SARSGSPQETQY
>TRBV20-1|TRBD2|TRBJ2-3|.
SASVGLAASTDTQY
>TRBV5-4|TRBD1|TRBJ2-6|.
ASSRQGSGANVLT
>TRBV29-1|.|TRBJ1-1|.
SVDVGSTEAF
>TRBV20-1|TRBD1|TRBJ2-5|many
SADRGRVSETQY
>TRBV27|TRBD2|TRBJ2-1|few
ASSLGTSVFNEQF
>TRBV14|.|TRBJ2-7|few
ASSQDWGSPYEQY
>TRBV24-1|.|TRBJ2-3|.
ATSRGADTQY
>TRBV20-1|.|TRBJ2-4|.
SAKTLAKNIQY
>TRBV4-1|TRBD1|TRBJ2-7|.
ASTVGTGVGYEQY
>TRBV11-3|.|TRBJ2-1|many
ASSLGYNEQF
>TRBV5-1|.|TRBJ2-7|.
ASSFLTGSYEQY
>TRBV5-1|.|TRBJ1-5|few
ASSWASNQPQH
>TRBV11-2|.|TRBJ1-2|few
ASSLFPGSSGYT
>TRBV9|.|TRBJ2-1|many
ASSVEDSYNEQF
>TRBV2|TRBD1|TRBJ1-5|.
ASSDGTGFSQPQH
>TRBV10-3|.|TRBJ1-6|.
AISAPGQDNSPLH
>TRBV20-1|.|TRBJ2-3|few
SAKYTDTQY
>TRBV7-9|.|TRBJ2-2|.
ASSSQGRGRGTGELF
>TRBV9|TRBD1|TRBJ2-3|.
ASSAGNDRGADTQY
>TRBV7-9|.|TRBJ1-6|.
ASNPEGTNSPLH